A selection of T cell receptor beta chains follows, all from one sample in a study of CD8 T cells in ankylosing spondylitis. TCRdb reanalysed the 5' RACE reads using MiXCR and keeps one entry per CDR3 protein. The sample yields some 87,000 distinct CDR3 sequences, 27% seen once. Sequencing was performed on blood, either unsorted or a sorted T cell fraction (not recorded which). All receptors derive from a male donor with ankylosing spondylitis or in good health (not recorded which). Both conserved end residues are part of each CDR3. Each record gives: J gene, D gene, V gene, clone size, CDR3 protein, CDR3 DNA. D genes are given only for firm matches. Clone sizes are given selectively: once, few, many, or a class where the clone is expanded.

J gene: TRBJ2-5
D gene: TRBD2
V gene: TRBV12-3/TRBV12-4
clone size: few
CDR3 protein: CASSFTSGQETQYF
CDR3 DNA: TGTGCCAGCAGTTTTACTAGCGGACAAGAGACCCAGTACTTC

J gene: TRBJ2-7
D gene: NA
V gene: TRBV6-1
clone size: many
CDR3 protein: CASSRPPGYEQYF
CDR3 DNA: TGTGCCAGCAGTCGCCCCCCGGGCTACGAGCAGTACTTC

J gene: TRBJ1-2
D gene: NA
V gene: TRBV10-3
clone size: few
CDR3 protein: CAISVGVDDGYTF
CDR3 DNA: TGTGCCATCAGTGTTGGGGTGGACGATGGCTACACCTTC

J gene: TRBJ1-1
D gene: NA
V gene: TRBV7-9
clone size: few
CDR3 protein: CASSLVGMNTEAFF
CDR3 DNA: TGTGCCAGCAGCTTAGTTGGCATGAACACTGAAGCTTTCTTT

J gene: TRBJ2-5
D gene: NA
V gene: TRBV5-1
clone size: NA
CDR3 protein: CASSSGSPGETQYF
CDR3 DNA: TGCGCCAGCAGTTCGGGATCCCCGGGGGAGACCCAGTACTTC

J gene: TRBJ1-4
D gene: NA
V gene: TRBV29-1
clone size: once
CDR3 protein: CSAYGGGTNEKLFF
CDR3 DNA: TGCAGCGCTTATGGAGGTGGAACTAATGAAAAACTGTTTTTT

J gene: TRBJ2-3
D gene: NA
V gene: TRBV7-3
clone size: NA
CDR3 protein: CASSSVASDTQYF
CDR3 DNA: TGTGCCAGCAGCTCGGTGGCATCCGATACGCAGTATTTT

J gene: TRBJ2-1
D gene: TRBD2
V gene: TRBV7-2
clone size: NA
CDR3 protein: CASSLLAGGNNEQFF
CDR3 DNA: TGTGCCAGCAGCTTACTAGCGGGGGGGAACAATGAGCAGTTCTTC

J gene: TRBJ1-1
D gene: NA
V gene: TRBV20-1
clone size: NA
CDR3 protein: CSASSNRAMNTEAFF
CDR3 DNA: TGCAGTGCTAGCAGCAACAGGGCGATGAACACTGAAGCTTTCTTT

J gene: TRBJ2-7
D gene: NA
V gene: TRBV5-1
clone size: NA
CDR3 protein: CASRAEEAEQYF
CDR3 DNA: TGCGCCAGCAGGGCTGAGGAGGCCGAGCAGTACTTC

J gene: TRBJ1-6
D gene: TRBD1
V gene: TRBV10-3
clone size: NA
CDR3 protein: CAISGGQGRFSPLHF
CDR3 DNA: TGTGCCATCAGTGGGGGACAGGGAAGGTTCTCACCCCTCCACTTT

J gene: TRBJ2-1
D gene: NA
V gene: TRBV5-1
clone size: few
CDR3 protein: CASSLLEGVGEQFF
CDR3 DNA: TGCGCCAGCAGCCTCCTGGAGGGGGTTGGTGAGCAGTTCTTC

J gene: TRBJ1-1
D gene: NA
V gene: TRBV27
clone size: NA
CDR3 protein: CASSDFMNTEAFF
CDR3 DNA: TGTGCCAGCAGCGATTTCATGAACACTGAAGCTTTCTTT

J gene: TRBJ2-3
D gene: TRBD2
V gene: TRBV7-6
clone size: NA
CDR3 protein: CASVSGGPSTDTQYF
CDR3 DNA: TGTGCCAGCGTTAGCGGGGGGCCGAGCACAGATACGCAGTATTTT

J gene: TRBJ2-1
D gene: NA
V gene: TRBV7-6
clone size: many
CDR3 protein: CASTQNAAGVGNEQFF
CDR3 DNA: TGTGCCAGCACGCAAAATGCGGCAGGGGTCGGAAATGAGCAGTTCTTC

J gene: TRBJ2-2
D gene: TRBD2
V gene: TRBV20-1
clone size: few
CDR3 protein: CSASLPSGRGLTGELFF
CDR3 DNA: TGCAGTGCTAGTCTGCCTAGCGGGAGAGGGTTGACCGGGGAGCTGTTTTTT

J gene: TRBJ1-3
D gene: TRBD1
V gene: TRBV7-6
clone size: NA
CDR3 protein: CASSRQGAGGNTIYF
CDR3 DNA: TGTGCCAGCAGCCGACAGGGGGCAGGTGGAAACACCATATATTTT

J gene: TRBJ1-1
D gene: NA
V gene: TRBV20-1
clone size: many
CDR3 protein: CSAENLNRVDTEAFF
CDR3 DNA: TGCAGTGCCGAAAACCTAAACAGGGTTGACACTGAAGCTTTCTTT

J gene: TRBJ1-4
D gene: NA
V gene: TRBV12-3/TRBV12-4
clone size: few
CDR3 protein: CASSLLRDNHEKLFF
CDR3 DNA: TGTGCCAGCAGTCTCCTCCGGGACAATCATGAAAAACTGTTTTTT

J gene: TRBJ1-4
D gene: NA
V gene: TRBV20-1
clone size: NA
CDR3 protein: CSARPLGEEKLFF
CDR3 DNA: TGCAGTGCTAGACCGTTGGGGGAAGAAAAACTGTTTTTT

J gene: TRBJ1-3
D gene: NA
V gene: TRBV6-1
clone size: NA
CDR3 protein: CASSELQDSGNTIYF
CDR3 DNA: TGTGCCAGCAGTGAACTACAAGACTCTGGAAACACCATATATTTT

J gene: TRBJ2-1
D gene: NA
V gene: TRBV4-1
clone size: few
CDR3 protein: CASSHPVGAVYEQFF
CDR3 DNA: TGCGCCAGCAGCCATCCAGTGGGGGCGGTCTATGAGCAGTTCTTC

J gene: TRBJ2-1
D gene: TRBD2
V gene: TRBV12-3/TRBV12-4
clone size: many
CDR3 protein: CASSFPGVAGDNEQFF
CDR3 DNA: TGTGCCAGCAGCTTTCCTGGGGTAGCGGGGGACAATGAGCAGTTCTTC

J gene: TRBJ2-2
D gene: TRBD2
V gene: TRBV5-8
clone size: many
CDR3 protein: CASSSSRGGSNGELFF
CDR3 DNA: TGTGCCAGCAGCTCCTCTCGCGGGGGTTCGAACGGGGAGCTGTTTTTT

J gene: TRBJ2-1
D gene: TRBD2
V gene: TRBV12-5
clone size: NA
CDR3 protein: CASGFSPGGNNEQFF
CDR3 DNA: TGTGCTAGTGGTTTTTCCCCGGGGGGAAACAATGAGCAGTTCTTC

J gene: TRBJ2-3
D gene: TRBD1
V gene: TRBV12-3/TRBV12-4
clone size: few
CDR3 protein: CASSPQGIYADTQYF
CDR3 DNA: TGTGCCAGCAGCCCACAGGGGATATATGCAGATACGCAGTATTTT

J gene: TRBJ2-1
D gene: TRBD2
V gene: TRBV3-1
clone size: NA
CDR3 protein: CASSQEPSGLAIYEQFF
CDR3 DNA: TGTGCCAGCAGCCAAGAACCGTCCGGACTAGCGATATATGAGCAGTTCTTC

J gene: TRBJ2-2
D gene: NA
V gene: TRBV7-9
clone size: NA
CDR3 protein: CASSLDSSGSGELFF
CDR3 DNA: TGTGCCAGCAGCCTCGATAGTAGCGGCTCCGGGGAGCTGTTTTTT

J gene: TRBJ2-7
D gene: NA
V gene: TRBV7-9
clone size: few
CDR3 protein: CASSGGSGLTYEQYF
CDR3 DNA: TGTGCCAGCAGCGGGGGGTCGGGACTTACCTACGAGCAGTACTTC

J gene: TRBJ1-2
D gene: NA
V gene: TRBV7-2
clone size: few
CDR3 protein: CASRRVTGYTF
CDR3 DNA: TGTGCCAGCAGGAGGGTAACGGGCTACACCTTC

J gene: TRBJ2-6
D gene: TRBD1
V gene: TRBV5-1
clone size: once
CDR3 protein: CASSTTGGTSGANVLTF
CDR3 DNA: TGCGCCAGCAGCACGACAGGGGGAACCTCTGGGGCCAACGTCCTGACTTTC

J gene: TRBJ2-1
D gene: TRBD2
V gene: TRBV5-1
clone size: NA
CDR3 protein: CASSSWGLPDNEQFF
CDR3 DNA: TGCGCCAGCAGCTCTTGGGGACTACCCGACAATGAGCAGTTCTTC

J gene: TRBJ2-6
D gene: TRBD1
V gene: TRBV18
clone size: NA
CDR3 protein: CASSAGTGGSGANVLTF
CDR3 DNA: TGTGCCAGCTCAGCCGGGACAGGGGGCTCTGGGGCCAACGTCCTGACTTTC

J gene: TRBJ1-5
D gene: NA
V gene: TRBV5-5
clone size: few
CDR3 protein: CASSSDISNQPQHF
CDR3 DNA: TGTGCCAGCAGCTCGGATATTAGCAATCAGCCCCAGCATTTT